This T cell receptor (beta chain) emerged from a study of blood T cell repertoires in COVID-19. Study-wide background: The United States, Italy and Spain were the sources of the acute and convalescent COVID-19 samples. PBMCs, B-cell-depleted T cells, or T cells were the source of the cDNA or gDNA that made up the material.

Germline CDR1 SGHRS, CDR2 YFSETQ. The CDR3 length is 17 residues. Trimming removed 1 base from V and 4 bases from J, with 20 bases in between. The repertoire was sequenced with immunoSEQ multiplex PCR; TCRdb's copy has only in-frame clones and lacks some. The profile shows roughly 180,000 clones, 81% of them singletons. Participant ages covered about 18 to 89 years across around 22 US areas. The TCR originated in a woman aged 40 to 50 with acute COVID-19. Source material: PBMCs or T cells enriched from blood (not recorded which). The chain carries TRBV5-1 and TRBJ2-5; D possibly corresponds to TRBD2 (6 bases). Here the CDR3 reads CASSLSFSLALGETQYF. CDR3 nucleotides: TGCGCCAGCAGCTTGTCTTTCTCGCTAGCGTTGGGAGAGACCCAGTACTTC.